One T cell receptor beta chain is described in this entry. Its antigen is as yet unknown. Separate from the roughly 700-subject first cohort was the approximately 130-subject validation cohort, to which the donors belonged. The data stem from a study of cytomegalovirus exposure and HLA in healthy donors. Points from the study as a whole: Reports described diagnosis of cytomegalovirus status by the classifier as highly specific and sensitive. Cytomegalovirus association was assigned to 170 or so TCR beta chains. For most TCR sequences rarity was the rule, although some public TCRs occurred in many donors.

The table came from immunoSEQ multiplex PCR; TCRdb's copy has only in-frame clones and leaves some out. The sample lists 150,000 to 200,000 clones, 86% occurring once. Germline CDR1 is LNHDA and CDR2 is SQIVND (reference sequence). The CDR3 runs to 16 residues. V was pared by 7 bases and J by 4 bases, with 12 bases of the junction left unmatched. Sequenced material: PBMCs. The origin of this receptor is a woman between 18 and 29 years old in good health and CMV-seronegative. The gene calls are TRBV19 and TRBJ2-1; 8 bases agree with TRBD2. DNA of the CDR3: TGTGCCAGTACCCCGGGACTGGGACTAGATTACAATGAGCAGTTCTTC. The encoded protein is CASTPGLGLDYNEQFF.